Presented here are 10 T cell receptor beta chains from one specimen sequenced in a study of glioma-infiltrating T cells. TCR alpha and beta CDR3 regions were amplified from RNA using iRepertoire nested multiplex PCR. TCRdb re-called the multiplex PCR reads with MiXCR, one entry per CDR3 protein. The data show about 400,000 distinct CDR3 sequences, 41% seen once. The material sequenced was glioma tissue, nonneoplastic brain tissue, or PBMCs (not recorded which). All receptors come from a human donor with low-grade glioma or glioblastoma, undergoing nonglioma brain surgery, or in good health (not recorded which).

This clonotype was detected many times. The gene calls are TRBV27 and TRBJ2-1, with D tentatively TRBD2 (5 bases). Looked up from germline, CDR1 is MNHEY and CDR2 is SMNVEV (reference sequence). The CDR3 runs to 15 residues. Deletions cut 5 bases from V and 6 bases from J, with 17 bases between. This CDR3 is CASSRGSNGVNEQFF. The CDR3 DNA reads as TGTGCCAGCAGTCGCGGGTCGAACGGGGTCAATGAGCAGTTCTTC.

This clonotype has at least ten counts. The chain carries TRBV20-1 and TRBJ1-1; D might be TRBD1 (5 bases). The CDR3 is 14 residues long. Trimming removed 5 bases at V and 2 bases at J, with 15 bases between. Germline V gives CDR1 DFQATT, CDR2 SNEGSKA (reference sequence). CDR3 coding DNA: TGCAGTGCTTCCTCCGTCGGGACCAACACTGAAGCTTTCTTT. It yields the protein CSASSVGTNTEAFF.

As regards this clonotype: Its ends do not fully match the called genes, so a read error is possible. This sequence joins TRBV28 and TRBJ2-7; the D gene is possibly TRBD2 (6 bases). Germline lookup yields CDR1 MDHEN and CDR2 SYDVKM. The CDR3 sequence is 12 residues long. The CDR3 is CASSSAGHEQHF. DNA of the CDR3: TGTGCCAGCAGCTCCGCGGGGCACGAGCAGCACTTC.

This clonotype appeared a few times. This rearrangement joins TRBV7-2 to TRBJ2-7, with D unresolved. The ends were cut back, 2 bases at V and 3 bases at J, with 11 bases in the middle. The germline V gene has CDR1 SGHTA and CDR2 FQGNSA. The CDR3 extends over 14 amino acids. CDR3 sequence (DNA): TGTGCCAGCAGCTTACGAGGATTCATCTACGAGCAGTACTTC. It codes for CASSLRGFIYEQYF.

As regards this clonotype: Possible read error: a much larger clone is one base away. V gene TRBV27 combines with J gene TRBJ1-2, with D possibly TRBD1 on 6 matching bases. V lost 2 bases and J lost 6, with 16 bases in between. This CDR3 is built from 15 residues. CDR1 and CDR2 (germline): MNHEY, SMNVEV (reference sequence). CDR3 sequence reads: CASSLTARGGHGYTF. DNA of the CDR3: TGTGCCAGCAGTTTAACGGCCAGGGGAGGCCATGGCTACACCTTC.

This clonotype was seen more than once but under ten times. The rearrangement joins TRBV7-2 to TRBJ2-1, with TRBD2 identical over 13 bases. Germline loops: CDR1 SGHTA, CDR2 FQGNSA. The CDR3 totals 16 residues. V was clipped by 5 bases and J by 10 bases; unmatched bases: 11. The CDR3 spells CASSPMTSGRSREQFF. The CDR3 DNA sequence: TGTGCCAGCAGCCCCATGACTAGCGGGAGGTCGAGGGAGCAGTTCTTC.

This clonotype turned up a few times. The chain uses TRBV6-1 and TRBJ2-2; TRBD1 matches 9 bases. With V trimmed by 5 bases and J by 4 bases, 8 bases remained unmatched. CDR3 length equals 16 residues. Per the germline V gene, CDR1 is MNHNS and CDR2 is SASEGT. CDR3 protein: CASSSGTGFGTGELFF. The CDR3 coding sequence is TGTGCCAGCAGTTCCGGGACAGGGTTTGGCACCGGGGAGCTGTTTTTT.

Of note for this clonotype: This may arise from a read error, as a much more abundant clone is one base away. The chain couples TRBV15 to TRBJ1-5; D might be TRBD1 (5 bases). This CDR3 is 17 amino acids long. The germline V gene encodes CDR1 LNHNV and CDR2 YYDKDF (reference sequence). Here the CDR3 reads CATSRDRGVYSSQPQHF. The CDR3 DNA follows: TGTGCCACCAGCAGAGATCGGGGGGTGTATAGCAGTCAGCCCCAGCATTTT.

Note on this clonotype: The CDR3 ends on some other residue instead of the conserved phenylalanine or tryptophan, so this is likely a read error. The chain is built from TRBV6-6 and TRBJ2-1; D is possibly TRBD1 or TRBD2 (5 bases each). CDR3 length: 13 amino acids. CDR1 and CDR2 from the germline V gene are MNHNY and SVGAGI (reference sequence). The CDR3 loop is CTSSGTTVDEQFL. The CDR3 DNA reads as TGTACCAGCAGTGGGACCACCGTGGATGAGCAGTTCCTC.

Turning to this clonotype: Sequence at one end of the junction differs from germline and may be a read error. The chain is built from TRBV20-1 and TRBJ2-7; D is perhaps TRBD1 (5 bases). Germline V gene data show CDR1 as DFQATT and CDR2 as SNEGSKA (reference sequence). This CDR3 region has 13 residues. CDR3 sequence (DNA): TGCAGTGCTCCAATGAGGACAAGCTACAAGCAGTACTTC. It translates to CSAPMRTSYKQYF.